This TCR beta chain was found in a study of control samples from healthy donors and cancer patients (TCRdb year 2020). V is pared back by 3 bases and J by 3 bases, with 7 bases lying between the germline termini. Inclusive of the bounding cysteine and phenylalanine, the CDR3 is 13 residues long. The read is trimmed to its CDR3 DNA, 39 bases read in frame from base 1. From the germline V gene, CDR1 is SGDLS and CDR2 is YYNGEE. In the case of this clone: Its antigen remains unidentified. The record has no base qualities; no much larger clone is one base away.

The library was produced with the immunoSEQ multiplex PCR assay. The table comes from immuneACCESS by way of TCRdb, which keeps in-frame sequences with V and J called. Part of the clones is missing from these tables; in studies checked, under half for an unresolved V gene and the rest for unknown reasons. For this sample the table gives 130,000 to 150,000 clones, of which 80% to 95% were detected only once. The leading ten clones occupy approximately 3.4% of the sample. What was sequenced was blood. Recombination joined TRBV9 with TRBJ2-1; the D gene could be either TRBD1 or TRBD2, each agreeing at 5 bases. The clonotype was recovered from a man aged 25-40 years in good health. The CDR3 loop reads CASSGGGYNEQFF. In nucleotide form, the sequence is TGTGCCAGCAGCGGTGGGGGCTACAATGAGCAGTTCTTC.